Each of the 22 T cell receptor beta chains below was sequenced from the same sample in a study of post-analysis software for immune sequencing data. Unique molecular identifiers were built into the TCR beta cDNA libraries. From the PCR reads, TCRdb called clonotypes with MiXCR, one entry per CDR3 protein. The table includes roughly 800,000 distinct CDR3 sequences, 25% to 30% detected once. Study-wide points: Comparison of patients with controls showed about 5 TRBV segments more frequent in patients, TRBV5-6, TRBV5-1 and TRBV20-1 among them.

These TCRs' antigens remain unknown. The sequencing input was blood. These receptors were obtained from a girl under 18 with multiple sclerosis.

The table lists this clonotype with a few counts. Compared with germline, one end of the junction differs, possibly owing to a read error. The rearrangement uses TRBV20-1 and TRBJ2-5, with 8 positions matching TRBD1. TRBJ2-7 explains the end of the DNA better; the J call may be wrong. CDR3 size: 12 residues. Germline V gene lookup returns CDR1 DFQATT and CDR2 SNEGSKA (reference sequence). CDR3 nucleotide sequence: TGCAGAGCTAGGAAGACAGGGGTCGAGCAGTACTTC. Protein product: CRARKTGVEQYF.

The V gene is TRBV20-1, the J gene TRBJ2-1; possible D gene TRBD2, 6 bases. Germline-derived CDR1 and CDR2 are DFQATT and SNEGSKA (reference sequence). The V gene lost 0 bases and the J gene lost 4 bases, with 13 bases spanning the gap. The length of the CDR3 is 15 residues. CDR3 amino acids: CSARDRTSWYNEQFF. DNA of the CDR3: TGCAGTGCTAGAGATCGCACTAGCTGGTACAATGAGCAGTTCTTC.

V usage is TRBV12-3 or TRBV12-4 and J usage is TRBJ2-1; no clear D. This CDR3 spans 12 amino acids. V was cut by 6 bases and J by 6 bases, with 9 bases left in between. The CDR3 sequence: CASSKQINEQFF. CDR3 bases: TGTGCCAGCAGCAAACAGATCAATGAGCAGTTCTTC.

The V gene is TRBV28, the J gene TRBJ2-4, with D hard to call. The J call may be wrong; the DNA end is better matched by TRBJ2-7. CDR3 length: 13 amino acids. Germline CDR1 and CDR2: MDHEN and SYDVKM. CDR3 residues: CASSTAPPDEQYF. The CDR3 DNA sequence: TGTGCCAGCAGTACCGCCCCACCGGACGAGCAGTACTTC.

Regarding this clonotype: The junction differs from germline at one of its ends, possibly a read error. CDR3 protein: CASSLSGTTTGELFF. The CDR3 coding sequence is TGTGCTAGCAGCTTATCCGGGACTACCACCGGGGAGCTGTTTTTT. The chain couples TRBV7-7 to TRBJ2-2, with 7 bases aligning to TRBD2. This CDR3 is built from 15 residues. Germline V lookup: CDR1 SSHAT, CDR2 FNYEAQ (reference sequence).

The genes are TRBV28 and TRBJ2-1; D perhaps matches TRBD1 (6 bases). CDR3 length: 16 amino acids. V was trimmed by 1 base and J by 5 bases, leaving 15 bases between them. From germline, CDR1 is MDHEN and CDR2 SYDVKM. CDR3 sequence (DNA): TGTGCCAGCAGTTTATCCCAGCAGGGGTGGGACAATGAGCAGTTCTTC. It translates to CASSLSQQGWDNEQFF.

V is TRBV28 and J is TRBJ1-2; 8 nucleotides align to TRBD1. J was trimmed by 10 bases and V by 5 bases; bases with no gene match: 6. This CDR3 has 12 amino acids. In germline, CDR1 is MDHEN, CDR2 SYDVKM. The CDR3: CASSPPDRVYTF. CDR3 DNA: TGTGCCAGCAGTCCACCGGACAGGGTCTACACCTTC.

The CDR3 here is CASSAGGGDSNQPQHF. CDR3 DNA sequence: TGTGCCAGCAGCGCCGGAGGAGGGGATAGCAATCAGCCCCAGCATTTT. The chain employs TRBV9 and TRBJ1-5; TRBD1 is a possible D gene (5 bases). This CDR3 contains 16 residues. Germline V gives CDR1 SGDLS, CDR2 YYNGEE. V shed 3 bases and J shed 0 bases, with 13 bases lying between them. Looking up the rest from reference TRBV9 and TRBJ1-5 gives the full variable domain: DSGVTQTPKHLITATGQRVTLRCSPRSGDLSVYWYQQSLDQGLQFLIQYYNGEERAKGNILERFSAQQFPDLHSELNLSSLELGDSALYFCASSAGGGDSNQPQHFGDGTRLSIL.

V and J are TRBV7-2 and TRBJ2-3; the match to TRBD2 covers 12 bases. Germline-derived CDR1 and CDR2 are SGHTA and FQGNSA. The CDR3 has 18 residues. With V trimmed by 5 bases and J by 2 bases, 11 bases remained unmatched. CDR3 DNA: TGTGCCAGCAGCACCCAGACACTAGCGGGGGGAATCACAGATACGCAGTATTTT. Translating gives CASSTQTLAGGITDTQYF.

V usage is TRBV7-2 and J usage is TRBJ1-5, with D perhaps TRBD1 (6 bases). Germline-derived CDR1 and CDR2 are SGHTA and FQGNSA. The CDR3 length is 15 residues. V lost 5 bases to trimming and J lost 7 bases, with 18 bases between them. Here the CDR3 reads CASSPRVSGGQPQHF. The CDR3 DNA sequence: TGTGCCAGCAGCCCCCGGGTATCGGGGGGCCAGCCCCAGCATTTT.

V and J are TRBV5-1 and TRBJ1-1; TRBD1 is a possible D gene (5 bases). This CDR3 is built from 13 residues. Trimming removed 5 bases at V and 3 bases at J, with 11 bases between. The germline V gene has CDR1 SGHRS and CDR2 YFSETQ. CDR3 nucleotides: TGCGCCAGCAGTGAGGGGACGGACACTGAAGCTTTCTTT. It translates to CASSEGTDTEAFF.

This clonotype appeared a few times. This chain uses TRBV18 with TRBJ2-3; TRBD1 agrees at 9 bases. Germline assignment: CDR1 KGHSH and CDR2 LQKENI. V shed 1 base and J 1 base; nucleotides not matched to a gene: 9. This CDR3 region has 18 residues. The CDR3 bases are TGTGCCAGCTCACCACTACTGCCGGGACAGGGTCGCACAGATACGCAGTATTTT. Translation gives CASSPLLPGQGRTDTQYF.

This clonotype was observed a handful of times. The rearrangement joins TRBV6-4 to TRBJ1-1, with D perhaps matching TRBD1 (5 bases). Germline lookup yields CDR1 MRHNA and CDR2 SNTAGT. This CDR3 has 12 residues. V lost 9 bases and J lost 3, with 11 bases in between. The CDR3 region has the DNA TGTGCCAGGAGGGGCAGTCACACTGAAGCTTTCTTT. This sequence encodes CARRGSHTEAFF.

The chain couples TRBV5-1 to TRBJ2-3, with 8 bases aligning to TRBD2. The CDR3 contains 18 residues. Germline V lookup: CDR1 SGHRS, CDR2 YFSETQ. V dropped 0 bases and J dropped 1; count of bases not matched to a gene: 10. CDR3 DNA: TGCGCCAGCAGCTTGGCTCCCCTTGTTAGCGGGGGCACAGATACGCAGTATTTT. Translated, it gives CASSLAPLVSGGTDTQYF.

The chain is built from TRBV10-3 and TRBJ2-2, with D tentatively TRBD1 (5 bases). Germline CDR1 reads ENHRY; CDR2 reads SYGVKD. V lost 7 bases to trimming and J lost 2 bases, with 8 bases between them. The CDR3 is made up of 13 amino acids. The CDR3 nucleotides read TGTGCCATCAAGGACACTAACACCGGGGAGCTGTTTTTT. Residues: CAIKDTNTGELFF.

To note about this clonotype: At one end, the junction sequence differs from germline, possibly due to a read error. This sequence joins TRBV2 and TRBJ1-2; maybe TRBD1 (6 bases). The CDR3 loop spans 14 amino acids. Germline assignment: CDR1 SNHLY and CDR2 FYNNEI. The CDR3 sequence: CGSSADRSRDGYTF. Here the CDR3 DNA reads TGTGGCAGCAGTGCCGACAGGTCGAGGGATGGCTACACCTTC.

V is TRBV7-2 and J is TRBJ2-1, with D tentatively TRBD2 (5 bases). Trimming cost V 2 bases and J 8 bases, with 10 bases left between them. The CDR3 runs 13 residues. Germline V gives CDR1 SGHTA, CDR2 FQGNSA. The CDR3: CASSLNGGDEQFF. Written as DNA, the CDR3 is TGTGCCAGCAGCTTAAACGGAGGCGATGAGCAGTTCTTC.

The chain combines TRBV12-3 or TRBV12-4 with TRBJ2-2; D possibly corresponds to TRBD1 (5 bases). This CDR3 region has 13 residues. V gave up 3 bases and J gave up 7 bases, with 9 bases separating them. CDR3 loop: CASSFRVDGELFF. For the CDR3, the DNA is TGTGCCAGCAGTTTCAGGGTGGACGGGGAGCTGTTTTTT.

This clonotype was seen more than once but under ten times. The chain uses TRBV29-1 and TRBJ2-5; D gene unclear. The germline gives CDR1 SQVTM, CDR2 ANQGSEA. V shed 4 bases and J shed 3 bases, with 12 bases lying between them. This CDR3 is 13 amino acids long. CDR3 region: CSVVMAVKETQYF. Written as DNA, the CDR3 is TGCAGCGTTGTGATGGCGGTCAAAGAGACCCAGTACTTC.

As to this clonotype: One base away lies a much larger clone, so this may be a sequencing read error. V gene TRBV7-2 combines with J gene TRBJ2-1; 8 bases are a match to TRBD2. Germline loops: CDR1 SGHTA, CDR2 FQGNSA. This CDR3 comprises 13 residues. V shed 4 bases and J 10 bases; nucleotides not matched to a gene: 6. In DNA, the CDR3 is TGTGCCAGCAGCTCCGGACTAGCCTACGAGCAGTTCTTC. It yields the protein CASSSGLAYEQFF.

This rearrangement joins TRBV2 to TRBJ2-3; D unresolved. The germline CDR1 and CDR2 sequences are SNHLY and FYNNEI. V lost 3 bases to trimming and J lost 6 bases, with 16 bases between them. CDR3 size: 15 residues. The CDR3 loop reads CASSDSGGIWDTQYF. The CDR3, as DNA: TGTGCCAGCAGTGACTCAGGTGGAATTTGGGATACGCAGTATTTT.

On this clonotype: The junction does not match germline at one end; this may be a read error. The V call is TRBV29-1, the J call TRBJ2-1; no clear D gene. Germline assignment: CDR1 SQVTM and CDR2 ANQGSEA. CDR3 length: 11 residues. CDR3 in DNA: TGCAGCGTTAAGGTTGGGAATGAGCGGTTCTTC. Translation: CSVKVGNERFF.